The sequence of this T cell receptor (beta chain) was determined in a study of beta chain features in type 1 diabetes. The investigators reverse transcribed all of the isolated RNA, so they sequenced expressed TCRB transcripts. The repertoire was sequenced with immunoSEQ multiplex PCR; TCRdb's copy has only in-frame clones and lacks some. The data show 600,000 to 700,000 clones, around 12% seen once. The CDR3 runs to 12 residues. V shed 7 bases and J shed 8 bases, with 17 bases lying between them. Germline V CDR1 and CDR2: SQVTM, ANQGSEA. General study results and limits: cDNA-based reads could over-represent cells with high TCR expression. Although PCR might favor shorter templates, it would do so equally in patients and controls. The similarity of naive, central memory and Treg TCRB repertoires appeared greater among patients than among healthy donors. Type 1 diabetes patients had TCRB CDR3s that were shorter (moderately but significantly so) in all four CD4+ subsets.

This clone has a handful of counts. Its matching antigen is unknown. The V gene is TRBV29-1, the J gene TRBJ1-1; D possibly corresponds to TRBD1 (6 bases). Sequenced material: naive CD4+ T cells from blood. The sequence was collected from a young man with type 1 diabetes. The CDR3 DNA is TGCAGCGCAGAGACGGCCGGGACAGAAGCTTTCTTT. Protein sequence: CSAETAGTEAFF.